This T cell receptor beta chain was documented in a study of PD-1 blockade in classical Hodgkin lymphoma. J lost 7 bases, V lost 4 bases, and 3 bases had no gene match. The CDR3 has 12 residues. Germline V gene lookup returns CDR1 SGHVS and CDR2 FQNEAQ. The protocol was immunoSEQ multiplex PCR, while the TCRdb copy is restricted to in-frame clones and leaves out a portion. The sample consists of roughly 10,000 clones, under 80% of them appearing once. Time point of the sample: cycle 4 day 1 (C4D1), after around six weeks of nivolumab. Brentuximab vedotin exposure varied, and every patient relapsed after autologous stem cell transplantation. By magnetic negative selection, CD8+ T cells were isolated from the thawed PBMCs. This clone appeared a few times.

The V call is TRBV7-8, the J call TRBJ1-1; 7 nucleotides match TRBD1. This clonotype originated in a human donor with classical Hodgkin lymphoma. The starting material was CD8+ T cells from blood, obtained before the fourth cycle of nivolumab. The CDR3 here is CASSSGQLEAFF. The CDR3, as DNA: TGTGCCAGCAGCTCGGGACAGCTTGAAGCTTTCTTT.